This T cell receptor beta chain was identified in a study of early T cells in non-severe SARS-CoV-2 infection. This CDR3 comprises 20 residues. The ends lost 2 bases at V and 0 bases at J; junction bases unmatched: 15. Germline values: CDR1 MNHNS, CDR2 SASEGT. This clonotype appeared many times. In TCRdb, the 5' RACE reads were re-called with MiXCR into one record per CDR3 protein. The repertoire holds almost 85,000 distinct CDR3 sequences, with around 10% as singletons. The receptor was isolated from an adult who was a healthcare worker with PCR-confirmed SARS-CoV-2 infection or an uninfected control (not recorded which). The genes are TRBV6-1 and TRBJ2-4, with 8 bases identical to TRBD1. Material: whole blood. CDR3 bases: TGTGCCAGCAGTGAAATGGGGGACCGGAGACAGGGGACAGCCAAAAACATTCAGTACTTC. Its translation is CASSEMGDRRQGTAKNIQYF.